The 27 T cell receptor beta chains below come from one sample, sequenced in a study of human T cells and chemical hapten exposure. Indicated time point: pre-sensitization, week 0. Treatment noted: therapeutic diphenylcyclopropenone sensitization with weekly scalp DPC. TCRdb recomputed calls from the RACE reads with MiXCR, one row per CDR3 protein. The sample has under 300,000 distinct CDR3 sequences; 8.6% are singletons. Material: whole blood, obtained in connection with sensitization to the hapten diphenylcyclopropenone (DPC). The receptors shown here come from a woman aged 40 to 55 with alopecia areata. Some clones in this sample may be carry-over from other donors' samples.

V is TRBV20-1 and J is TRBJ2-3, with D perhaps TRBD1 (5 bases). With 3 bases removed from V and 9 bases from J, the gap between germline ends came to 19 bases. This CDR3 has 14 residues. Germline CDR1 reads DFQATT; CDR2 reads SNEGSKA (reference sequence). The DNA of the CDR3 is TGCAGTGCTAGGGGTTCCAGGGCTTCTATCACGCAGTATTTT. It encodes CSARGSRASITQYF.

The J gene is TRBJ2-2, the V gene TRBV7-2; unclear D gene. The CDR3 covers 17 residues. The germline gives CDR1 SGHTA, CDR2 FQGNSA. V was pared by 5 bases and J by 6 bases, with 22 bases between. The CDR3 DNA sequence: TGTGCCAGCAGCCAATGGAGAGGAACAACGCGTCCCGGGGAGCTGTTTTTT. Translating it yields CASSQWRGTTRPGELFF.

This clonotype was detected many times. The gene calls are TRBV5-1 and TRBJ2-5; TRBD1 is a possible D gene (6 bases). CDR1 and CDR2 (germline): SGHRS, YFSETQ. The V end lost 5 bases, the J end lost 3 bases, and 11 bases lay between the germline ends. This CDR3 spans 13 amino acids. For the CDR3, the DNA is TGCGCCAGCAGTCAACGGACAGAAGAGACCCAGTACTTC. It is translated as CASSQRTEETQYF.

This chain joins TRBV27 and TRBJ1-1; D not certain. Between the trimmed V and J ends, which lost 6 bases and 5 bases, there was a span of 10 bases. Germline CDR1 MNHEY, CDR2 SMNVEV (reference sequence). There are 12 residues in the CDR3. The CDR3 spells CASRDGWTEAFF. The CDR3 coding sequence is TGTGCCAGCAGAGATGGGTGGACTGAAGCTTTCTTT.

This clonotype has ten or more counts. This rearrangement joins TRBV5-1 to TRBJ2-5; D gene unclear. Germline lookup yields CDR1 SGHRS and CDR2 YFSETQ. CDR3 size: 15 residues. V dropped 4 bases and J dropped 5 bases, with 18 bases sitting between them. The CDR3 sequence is CASSDGTYQMETQYF. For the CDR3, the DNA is TGCGCCAGCAGCGACGGAACCTACCAAATGGAGACCCAGTACTTC. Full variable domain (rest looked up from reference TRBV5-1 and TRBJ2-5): KAGVTQTPRYLIKTRGQQVTLSCSPISGHRSVSWYQQTPGQGLQFLFEYFSETQRNKGNFPGRFSGRQFSNSRSEMNVSTLELGDSALYLCASSDGTYQMETQYFGPGTRLLVL.

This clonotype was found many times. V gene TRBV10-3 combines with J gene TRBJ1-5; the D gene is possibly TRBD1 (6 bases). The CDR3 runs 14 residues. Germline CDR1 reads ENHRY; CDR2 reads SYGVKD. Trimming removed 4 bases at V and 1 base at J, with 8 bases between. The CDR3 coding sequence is TGTGCCATCAGTGCTACAGGGAGCAATCAGCCCCAGCATTTT. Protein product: CAISATGSNQPQHF.

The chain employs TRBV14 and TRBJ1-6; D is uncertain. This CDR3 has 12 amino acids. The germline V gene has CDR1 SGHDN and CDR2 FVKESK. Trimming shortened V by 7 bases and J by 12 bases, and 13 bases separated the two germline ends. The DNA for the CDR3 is TGTGCCAGCAACAACTTCCGCCTACCCCTCCACTTT. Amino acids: CASNNFRLPLHF.

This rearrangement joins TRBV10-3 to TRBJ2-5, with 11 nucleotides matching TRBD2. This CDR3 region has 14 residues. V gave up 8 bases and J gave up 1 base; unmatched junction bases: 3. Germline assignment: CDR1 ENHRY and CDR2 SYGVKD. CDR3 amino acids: CAIAGTSGQETQYF. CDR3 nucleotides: TGTGCCATCGCCGGGACTAGCGGCCAAGAGACCCAGTACTTC.

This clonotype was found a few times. The CDR3 loop is CASSYSGRFANEQFF. The CDR3 region has the DNA TGTGCCAGCAGCTATAGCGGGAGATTTGCGAATGAGCAGTTCTTC. The chain links TRBV7-9 to TRBJ2-1, with 9 bases aligning to TRBD2. Trimming cost V 4 bases and J 7 bases; bases outside gene matches: 8. There are 15 residues in the CDR3. CDR1 is SEHNR, CDR2 FQNEAQ, per germline (reference sequence).

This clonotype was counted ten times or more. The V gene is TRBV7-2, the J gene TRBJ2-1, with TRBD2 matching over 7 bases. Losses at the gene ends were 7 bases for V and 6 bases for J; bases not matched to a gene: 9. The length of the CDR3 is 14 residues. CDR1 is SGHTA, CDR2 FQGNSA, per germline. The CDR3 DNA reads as TGTGCCAGCACCCTCTCGGGGAGGGCCAATGAGCAGTTCTTC. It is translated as CASTLSGRANEQFF. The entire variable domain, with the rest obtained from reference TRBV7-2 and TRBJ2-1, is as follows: GAGVSQSPSNKVTEKGKDVELRCDPISGHTALYWYRQSLGQGLEFLIYFQGNSAPDKSGLPSDRFSAERTGGSVSTLTIQRTQQEDSAVYLCASTLSGRANEQFFGPGTRLTVL.

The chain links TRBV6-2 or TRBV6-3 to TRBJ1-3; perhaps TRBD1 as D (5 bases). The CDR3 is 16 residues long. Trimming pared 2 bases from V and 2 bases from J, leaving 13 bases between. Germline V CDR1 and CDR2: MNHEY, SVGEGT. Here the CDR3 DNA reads TGTGCCAGCAGTTACCCAGGGAGAGTGGCTGGAAACACCATATATTTT. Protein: CASSYPGRVAGNTIYF.

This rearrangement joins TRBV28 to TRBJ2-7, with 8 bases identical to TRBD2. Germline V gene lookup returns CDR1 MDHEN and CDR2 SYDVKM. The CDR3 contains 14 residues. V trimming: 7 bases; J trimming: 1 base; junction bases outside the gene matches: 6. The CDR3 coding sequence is TGTGCCAGCAAAGGGCGGGAGGAGTCCTACGAGCAGTACTTC. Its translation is CASKGREESYEQYF. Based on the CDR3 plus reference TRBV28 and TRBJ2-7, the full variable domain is DVKVTQSSRYLVKRTGEKVFLECVQDMDHENMFWYRQDPGLGLRLIYFSYDVKMKEKGDIPEGYSVSREKKERFSLILESASTNQTSMYLCASKGREESYEQYFGPGTRLTVT.

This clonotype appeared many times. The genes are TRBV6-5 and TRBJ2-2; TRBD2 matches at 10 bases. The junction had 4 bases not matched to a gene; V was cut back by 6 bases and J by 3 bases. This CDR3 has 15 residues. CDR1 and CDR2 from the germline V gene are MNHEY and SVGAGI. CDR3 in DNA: TGTGCCAGCAGACTCCTAGCGGGAGACACCGGGGAGCTGTTTTTT. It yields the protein CASRLLAGDTGELFF.

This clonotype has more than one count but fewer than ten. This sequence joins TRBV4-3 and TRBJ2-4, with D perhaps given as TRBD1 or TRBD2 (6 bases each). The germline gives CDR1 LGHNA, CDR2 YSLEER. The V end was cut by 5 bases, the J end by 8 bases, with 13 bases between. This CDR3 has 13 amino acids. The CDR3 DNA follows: TGCGCCAGCAGCGTACAGGGCGGGGACATTCAGTACTTC. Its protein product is CASSVQGGDIQYF.

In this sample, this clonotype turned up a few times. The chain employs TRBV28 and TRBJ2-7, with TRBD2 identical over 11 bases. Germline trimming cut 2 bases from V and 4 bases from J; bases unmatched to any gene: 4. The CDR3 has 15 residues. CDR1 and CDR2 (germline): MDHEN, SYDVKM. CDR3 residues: CASSLPGLAEYEQYF. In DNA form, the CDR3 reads TGTGCCAGCAGTTTACCGGGACTAGCGGAATACGAGCAGTACTTC.

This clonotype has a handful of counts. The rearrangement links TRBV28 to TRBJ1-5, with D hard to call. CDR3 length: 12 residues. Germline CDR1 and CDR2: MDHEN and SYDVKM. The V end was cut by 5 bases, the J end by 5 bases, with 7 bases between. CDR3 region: CASSPTYQPQHF. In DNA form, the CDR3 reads TGTGCCAGCAGTCCAACCTATCAGCCCCAGCATTTT.

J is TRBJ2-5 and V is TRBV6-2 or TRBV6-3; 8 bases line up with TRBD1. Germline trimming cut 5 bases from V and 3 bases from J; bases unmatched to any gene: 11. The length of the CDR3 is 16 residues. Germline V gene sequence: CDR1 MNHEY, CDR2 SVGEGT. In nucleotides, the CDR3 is TGTGCCAGCAGTAGACCCCAGGGGGCCGGGGAAGAGACCCAGTACTTC. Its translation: CASSRPQGAGEETQYF.

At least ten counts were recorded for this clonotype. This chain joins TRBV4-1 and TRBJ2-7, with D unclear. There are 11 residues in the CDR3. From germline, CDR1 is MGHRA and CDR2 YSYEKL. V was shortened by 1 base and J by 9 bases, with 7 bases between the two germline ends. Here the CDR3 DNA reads TGCGCCAGCAGCCAAGGGAGTTTGCAGTACTTC. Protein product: CASSQGSLQYF.

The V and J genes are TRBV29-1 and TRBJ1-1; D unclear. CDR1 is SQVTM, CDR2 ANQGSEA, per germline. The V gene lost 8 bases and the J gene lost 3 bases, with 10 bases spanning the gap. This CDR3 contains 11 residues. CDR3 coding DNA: TGCAGCTGGGCGAGGGACACTGAAGCTTTCTTT. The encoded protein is CSWARDTEAFF.

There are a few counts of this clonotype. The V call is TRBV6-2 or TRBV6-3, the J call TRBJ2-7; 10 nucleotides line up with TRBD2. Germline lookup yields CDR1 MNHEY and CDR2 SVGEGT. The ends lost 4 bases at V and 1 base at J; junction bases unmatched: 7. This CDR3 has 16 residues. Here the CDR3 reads CASSSPGLAFSYEQYF. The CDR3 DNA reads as TGTGCCAGCAGTTCCCCGGGACTAGCGTTTTCCTACGAGCAGTACTTC.

CDR3 in amino acids: CASSLAAGEVSYEQYF. CDR3 nucleotides: TGTGCCAGCAGTTTAGCGGCGGGAGAAGTATCCTACGAGCAGTACTTC. This chain joins TRBV12-3 or TRBV12-4 and TRBJ2-7; 7 bases match TRBD2. V was clipped by 0 bases and J by 1 base; unmatched bases: 6. CDR3 length: 16 amino acids.

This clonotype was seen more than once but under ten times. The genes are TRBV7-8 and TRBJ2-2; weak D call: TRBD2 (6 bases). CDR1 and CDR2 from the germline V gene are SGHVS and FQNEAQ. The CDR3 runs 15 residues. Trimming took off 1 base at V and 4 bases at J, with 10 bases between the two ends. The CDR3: CASSLDGTATGELFF. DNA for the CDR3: TGTGCCAGCAGCTTAGACGGGACTGCCACCGGGGAGCTGTTTTTT.

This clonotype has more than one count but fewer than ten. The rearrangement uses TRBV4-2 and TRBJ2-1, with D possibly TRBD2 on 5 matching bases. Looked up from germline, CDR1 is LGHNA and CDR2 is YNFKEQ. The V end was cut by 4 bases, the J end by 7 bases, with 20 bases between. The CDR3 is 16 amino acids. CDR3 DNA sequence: TGTGCCAGCAGCCTGATAGCGACTCCCTCACAAAATGAGCAGTTCTTC. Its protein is CASSLIATPSQNEQFF.

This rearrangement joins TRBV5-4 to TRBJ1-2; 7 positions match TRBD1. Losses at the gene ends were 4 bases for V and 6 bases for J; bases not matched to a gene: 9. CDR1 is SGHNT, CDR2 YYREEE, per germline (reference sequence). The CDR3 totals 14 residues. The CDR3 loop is CASSPQTGLNGYTF. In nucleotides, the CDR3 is TGTGCCAGCAGCCCCCAGACAGGGTTGAATGGCTACACCTTC.

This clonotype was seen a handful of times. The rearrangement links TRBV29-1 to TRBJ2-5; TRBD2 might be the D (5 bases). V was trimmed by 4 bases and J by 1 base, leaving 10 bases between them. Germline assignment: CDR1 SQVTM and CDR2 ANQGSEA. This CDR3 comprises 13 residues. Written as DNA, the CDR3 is TGCAGCGTTGGAGCGGTTTCCCAAGAGACCCAGTACTTC. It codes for CSVGAVSQETQYF.

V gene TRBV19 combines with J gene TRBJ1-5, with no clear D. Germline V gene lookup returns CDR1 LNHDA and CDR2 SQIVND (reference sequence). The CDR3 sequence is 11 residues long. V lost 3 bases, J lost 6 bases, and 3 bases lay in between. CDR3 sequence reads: CASSIGQPQHF. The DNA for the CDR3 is TGTGCCAGTAGTATCGGTCAGCCCCAGCATTTT. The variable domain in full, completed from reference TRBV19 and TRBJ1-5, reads DGGITQSPKYLFRKEGQNVTLSCEQNLNHDAMYWYRQDPGQGLRLIYYSQIVNDFQKGDIAEGYSVSREKKESFPLTVTSAQKNPTAFYLCASSIGQPQHFGDGTRLSIL.

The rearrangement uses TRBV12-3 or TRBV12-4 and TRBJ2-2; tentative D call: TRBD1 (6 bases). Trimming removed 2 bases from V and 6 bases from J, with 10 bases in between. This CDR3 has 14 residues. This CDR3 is CASSLQDSSGELFF. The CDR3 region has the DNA TGTGCCAGCAGTTTACAGGACAGCTCCGGGGAGCTGTTTTTT.